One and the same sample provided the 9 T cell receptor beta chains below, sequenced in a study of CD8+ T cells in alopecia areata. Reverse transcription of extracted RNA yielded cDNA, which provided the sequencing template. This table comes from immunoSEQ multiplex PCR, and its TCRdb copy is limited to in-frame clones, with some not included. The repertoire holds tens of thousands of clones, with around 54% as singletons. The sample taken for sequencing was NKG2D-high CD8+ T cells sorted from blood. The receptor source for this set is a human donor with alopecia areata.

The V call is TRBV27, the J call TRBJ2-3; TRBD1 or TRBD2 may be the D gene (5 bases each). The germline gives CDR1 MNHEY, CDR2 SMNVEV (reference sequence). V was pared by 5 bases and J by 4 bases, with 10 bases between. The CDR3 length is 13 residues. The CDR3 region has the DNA TGTGCCAGCAGTGAGAGGGGAGCAGATACGCAGTATTTT. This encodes CASSERGADTQYF.

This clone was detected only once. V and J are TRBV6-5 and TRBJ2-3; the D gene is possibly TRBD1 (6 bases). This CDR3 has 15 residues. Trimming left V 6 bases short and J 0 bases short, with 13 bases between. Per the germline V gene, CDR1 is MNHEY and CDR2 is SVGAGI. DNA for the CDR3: TGTGCCAGCAGCTCCGACAGGCCTAGCACAGATACGCAGTATTTT. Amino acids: CASSSDRPSTDTQYF.

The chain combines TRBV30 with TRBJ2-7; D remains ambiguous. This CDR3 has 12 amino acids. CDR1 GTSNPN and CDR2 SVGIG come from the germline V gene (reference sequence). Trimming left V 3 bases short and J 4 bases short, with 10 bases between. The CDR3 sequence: CAWSALGYEQYF. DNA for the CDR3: TGTGCCTGGAGCGCGCTCGGGTACGAGCAGTACTTC. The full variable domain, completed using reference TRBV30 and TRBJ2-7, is SQTIHQWPATLVQPVGSPLSLECTVEGTSNPNLYWYRQAAGRGLQLLFYSVGIGQISSEVPQNLSASRPQDRQFILSSKKLLLSDSGFYLCAWSALGYEQYFGPGTRLTVT.

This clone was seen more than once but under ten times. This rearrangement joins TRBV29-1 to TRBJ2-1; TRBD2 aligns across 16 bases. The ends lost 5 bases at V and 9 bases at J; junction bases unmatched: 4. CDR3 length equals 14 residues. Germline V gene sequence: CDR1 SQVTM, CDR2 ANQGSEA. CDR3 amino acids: CSVLGTSGRAEQFF. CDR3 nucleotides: TGCAGCGTTCTTGGGACTAGCGGGAGGGCTGAGCAGTTCTTC.

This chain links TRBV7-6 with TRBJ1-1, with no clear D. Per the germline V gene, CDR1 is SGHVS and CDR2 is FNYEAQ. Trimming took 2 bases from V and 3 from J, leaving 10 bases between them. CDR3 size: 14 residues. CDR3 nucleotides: TGTGCCAGCAGCTTAAAAAATACGGACACTGAAGCTTTCTTT. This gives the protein CASSLKNTDTEAFF.

Here the CDR3 reads CASSLNQGTSGGHEQYF. Written as DNA, the CDR3 is TGCGCCAGCAGCTTGAATCAGGGGACTAGCGGGGGCCACGAGCAGTACTTC. This chain joins TRBV5-1 and TRBJ2-7; 14 nucleotides agree with TRBD2. Germline CDR1 SGHRS, CDR2 YFSETQ. The V segment lost 1 base and the J segment 5 bases; nucleotides outside the gene matches: 8. The CDR3 is 17 amino acids.

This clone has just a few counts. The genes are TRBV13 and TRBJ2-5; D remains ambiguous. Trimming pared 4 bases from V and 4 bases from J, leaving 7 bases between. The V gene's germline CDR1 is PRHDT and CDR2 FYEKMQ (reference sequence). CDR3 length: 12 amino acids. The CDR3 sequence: CASSSRLETQYF. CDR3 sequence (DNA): TGTGCCAGCAGCTCGAGACTAGAGACCCAGTACTTC.

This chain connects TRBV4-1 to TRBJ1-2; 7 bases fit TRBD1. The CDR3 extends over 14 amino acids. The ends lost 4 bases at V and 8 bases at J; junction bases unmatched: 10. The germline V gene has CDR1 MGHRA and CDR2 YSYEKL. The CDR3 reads CASSPIQGVKGYTF. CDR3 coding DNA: TGCGCCAGCAGCCCGATTCAGGGGGTGAAGGGCTACACCTTC.

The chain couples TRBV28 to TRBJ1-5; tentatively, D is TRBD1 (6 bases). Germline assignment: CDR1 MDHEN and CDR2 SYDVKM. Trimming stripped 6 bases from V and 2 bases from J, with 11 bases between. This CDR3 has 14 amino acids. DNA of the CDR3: TGTGCCAGCAGCCACAGGGATGGCAATCAGCCCCAGCATTTT. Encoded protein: CASSHRDGNQPQHF.